A selection of T cell receptor beta chains follows, all from one sample in a study of read filtering for tumor transcriptome and immune sequencing. TCRdb reprocessed the reads with MiXCR, giving one entry per CDR3 protein. The table records 49,000 or so distinct CDR3 sequences, approximately 12% of them present only once. Sequenced material: a population of CD138-negative cells sorted from bone marrow. Source of these receptors: a donor aged 40 or older with multiple myeloma. The CDR3 runs from the conserved cysteine through the conserved F or W. The order of the fields is J gene, D gene, clone size, V gene, CDR3 DNA, CDR3 protein. A D gene is named only where the DNA matches it firmly. Size is stated for part of the rows, as once, few or many counts, or as a class when the clone is expanded.

TRBJ2-3 . many TRBV3-1 TGTGCCAGCAGCCACCGTGCGAACCTTCGAGATACGCAGTATTTT CASSHRANLRDTQYF
TRBJ1-6 . many TRBV5-1 TGCGCCAGCAGCCTCGGGGGATGGAATTCACCCCTCCACTTT CASSLGGWNSPLHF
TRBJ2-7 . . TRBV20-1 TGCAGTGCTCCTAATACCGGGACACTCTACGGGCAGTACTTC CSAPNTGTLYGQYF
TRBJ1-5 TRBD1 many TRBV19 TGTGCCAGTAGTATAGGCCGACAGGGGAATCAGCCCCAGCATTTT CASSIGRQGNQPQHF
TRBJ1-1 . many TRBV20-1 TGCAGTGCTATACAGAGACCTGAAGCTTTCTTT CSAIQRPEAFF
TRBJ2-1 . many TRBV7-9 TGTGCCAGCAGCTCTATAGCGTTTGAGCAGTTCTTC CASSSIAFEQFF
TRBJ2-1 . medium-sized TRBV18 TGTGCCAGCTCACGTGGAGGGGTCTACAATGAGCAGTTCTTC CASSRGGVYNEQFF
TRBJ2-3 . many TRBV7-2 TGTGCCAGCACCATCGCATACACCGTTCGAGGCACAGATACGCAGTATTTT CASTIAYTVRGTDTQYF
TRBJ1-1 TRBD1 many TRBV7-9 TGTGCCAGCAGCTTCTCTCCGGGGACAGGACCCCCTGAAGCTTTCTTT CASSFSPGTGPPEAFF
TRBJ2-1 . many TRBV5-1 TGCGCCAGCAGCTTGGGGGGTAATGAGCAGTTCTTC CASSLGGNEQFF
TRBJ2-3 . many TRBV29-1 TGCAGCGTTGACCAGGGCAGGGGTACCACAGATACGCAGTATTTT CSVDQGRGTTDTQYF
TRBJ1-1 TRBD1 many TRBV12-3/TRBV12-4 TGTGCCAGCAGTAGACAGGGGGTTTTGAACACTGAAGCTTTCTTT CASSRQGVLNTEAFF
TRBJ2-3 TRBD2 many TRBV7-2 TGTGCCAGCAGCTCCACTAGCGGGAGGCTTAAATATACGCAGTATTTT CASSSTSGRLKYTQYF
TRBJ2-1 . many TRBV6-5 TGTGCCAGCAGTTACGGGCAGCGGGACAATGAGCAGTTCTTC CASSYGQRDNEQFF
TRBJ1-5 . many TRBV2 TGTGCCAGCAGGGCACAGGGAGGTCAGCCCCAGCATTTT CASRAQGGQPQHF
TRBJ2-1 . . TRBV21-1 TGTGCCAGCACTCGAACAGGGGAGAATGAGCAGATCTTC CASTRTGENEQIF
TRBJ1-5 . . TRBV4-1 TGCGCCAGCAGCCAAGGGGTCCTCAGCAATCAGCCCCAGCATTTT CASSQGVLSNQPQHF
TRBJ2-1 . medium-sized TRBV5-1 TGCGCCAGCAGCCCCCTCAACGGTAATGAGCAGTTCTTC CASSPLNGNEQFF
TRBJ2-1 TRBD2 many TRBV12-3/TRBV12-4 TGTGCCAGCAGACCTCCGGGACTAGGGAATGAGCAGTTCTTC CASRPPGLGNEQFF
TRBJ2-6 TRBD1 many TRBV5-1 TGCGCCAGCAGCTCGACAGGGGGACAGTCTGGGGCCAACGTCCTGACTTTC CASSSTGGQSGANVLTF
TRBJ1-5 TRBD1 many TRBV7-9 TGTGCCAGCAGCCCCTTGGGACAGGGAAAGCCCCAGCATTTT CASSPLGQGKPQHF
TRBJ2-3 . many TRBV5-1 TGCGCCAGCAGCTTCCGGACCCACCGGGATACGCAGTATTTT CASSFRTHRDTQYF
TRBJ1-1 TRBD1 many TRBV5-4 TGTGCCAGCAGCTTCACAGGGGGGAGCACTGAAGCTTTCTTT CASSFTGGSTEAFF
TRBJ2-1 . many TRBV6-6 TGTGCCAGCAGTTTAGGACAGCTCGTCTACAATGAGCAGCTCTTC CASSLGQLVYNEQLF
TRBJ1-1 . many TRBV12-3/TRBV12-4 TGTGCCAGCAGCCTCGCAGGGCCAAACACTGAAGCTTTCTTT CASSLAGPNTEAFF
TRBJ2-6 TRBD2 many TRBV20-1 TGCAGTGCTAGAAAGGGACTAGCGGGAGCCGGCTCTGGGGCCAACGTCCTGACTTTC CSARKGLAGAGSGANVLTF
TRBJ1-6 . few TRBV7-3 TGTGCCAGCAGCTTAAATGGGCAGGGTTCATCCCTCCACTTT CASSLNGQGSSLHF
TRBJ2-7 . many TRBV28 TGTGCCAGCAGTTTTCGGGGTTACGAGCAGTACTTC CASSFRGYEQYF
TRBJ2-1 TRBD1 many TRBV7-9 TGTGCCAGCAGCCAACGACAGGGGTCCTACAATGAGCAGTTCTTC CASSQRQGSYNEQFF
TRBJ2-7 . many TRBV4-3 TGCGCCAGCAGCCAAGAAGCTGGTAGGGGATCTTACTACGAGCAGTACTTC CASSQEAGRGSYYEQYF
TRBJ2-4 . few TRBV23-1 TGCGCCAGCAGTCAAACCAGACACCTCCGGTACTTC CASSQTRHLRYF